The 23 T cell receptor beta chains reported below all come from one sample, sequenced in a study of shared clonotypes between healthy human individuals. Assay used: immunoSEQ multiplex PCR; TCRdb lists only in-frame clones, some missing. The data contain hundreds of thousands of clones, around 79% of them singletons. The sequenced sample was PBMCs. The source of these receptors is a woman aged 40 to 49 in good health. Some clones in this sample may be carry-over from other donors' samples.

The rearrangement uses TRBV19 and TRBJ1-1; D perhaps matches TRBD1 (6 bases). Germline V gene data show CDR1 as LNHDA and CDR2 as SQIVND (reference sequence). The CDR3 runs to 14 residues. Trimming took 4 bases from V and 6 from J, leaving 15 bases between them. For the CDR3, the DNA is TGTGCCAGTAGTACTGCCCGGACAGCCCCTGAAGCTTTCTTT. Translation: CASSTARTAPEAFF. The full variable domain, its missing parts supplied by reference TRBV19 and TRBJ1-1, is DGGITQSPKYLFRKEGQNVTLSCEQNLNHDAMYWYRQDPGQGLRLIYYSQIVNDFQKGDIAEGYSVSREKKESFPLTVTSAQKNPTAFYLCASSTARTAPEAFFGQGTRLTVV.

This rearrangement joins TRBV9 to TRBJ2-7; 11 bases agree with TRBD2. This CDR3 comprises 15 residues. Germline CDR1 reads SGDLS; CDR2 reads YYNGEE. The V and J ends lost 3 bases and 3 bases, in that order; junction bases with no gene match: 5. CDR3 nucleotides: TGTGCCAGCAGCGGCGGGACTAGCGGAATCTACGAGCAGTACTTC. It codes for CASSGGTSGIYEQYF.

The chain is built from TRBV29-1 and TRBJ2-5; D ambiguous. The DNA end favors TRBJ2-7, so the J call may be wrong. CDR3 size: 12 residues. The germline V gene encodes CDR1 SQVTM and CDR2 ANQGSEA. The CDR3 reads CSARDSDYEQYF. The DNA of the CDR3 is TGCAGCGCCCGAGACTCGGATTACGAGCAGTACTTC.

The gene calls are TRBV28 and TRBJ2-7; 7 nucleotides match TRBD1. J was trimmed by 9 bases and V by 5 bases; bases with no gene match: 13. Germline V gene data show CDR1 as MDHEN and CDR2 as SYDVKM. This CDR3 comprises 14 residues. This CDR3 is CASSPANDRVWQYF. The CDR3 nucleotides are TGTGCCAGCAGTCCCGCCAATGACAGGGTATGGCAGTACTTC.

CDR3 region: CASSPTGTQYFTGELFF. In DNA form, the CDR3 reads TGTGCCAGCTCACCTACCGGGACCCAGTATTTTACCGGGGAGCTGTTTTTT. The genes are TRBV18 and TRBJ2-2; the D call may be TRBD1 or TRBD2 (5 bases each). With 3 bases removed from V and 5 bases from J, the gap between germline ends came to 19 bases. This CDR3 has 17 amino acids. CDR1 and CDR2 from the germline V gene are KGHSH and LQKENI.

The table lists this clone with a few counts. The chain uses TRBV30 and TRBJ1-1; no reliable D call. The germline V gene has CDR1 GTSNPN and CDR2 SVGIG (reference sequence). CDR3 length: 11 residues. V was clipped by 6 bases and J by 5 bases, with 10 bases between them. The CDR3: CACSQTTEAFF. As DNA, the CDR3 is TGTGCCTGTTCTCAAACTACTGAAGCTTTCTTT.

This chain uses TRBV19 with TRBJ1-5; 7 bases map to TRBD1. This CDR3 spans 17 amino acids. V dropped 4 bases and J dropped 3; count of bases not matched to a gene: 12. CDR1 is LNHDA and CDR2 is SQIVND in the germline V gene (reference sequence). The CDR3 region is CASSNLRQGSDNQPQHF. CDR3 DNA sequence: TGTGCCAGTAGTAATCTTCGACAGGGTTCAGACAATCAGCCCCAGCATTTT.

This chain uses TRBV11-2 with TRBJ1-1; no reliable D call. The germline V gene encodes CDR1 SGHAT and CDR2 FQNNGV. This CDR3 comprises 11 residues. Trimming left V 7 bases short and J 2 bases short, with 5 bases between. The chain's CDR3 is CASMRNTEAFF. CDR3 bases: TGTGCCAGCATGCGAAACACTGAAGCTTTCTTT.

This chain joins TRBV7-2 and TRBJ2-7; 11 bases align to TRBD2. The CDR3 spans 15 residues. CDR1 and CDR2 (germline): SGHTA, FQGNSA. V gave up 4 bases and J gave up 7 bases; unmatched junction bases: 9. CDR3 DNA: TGTGCCAGCAGCTCAGAACTAGCGGGAGCAGGGGAGCAGTACTTC. Encoded protein: CASSSELAGAGEQYF.

The chain couples TRBV15 to TRBJ2-7; 7 bases fit TRBD2. Trimming took 3 bases from V and 5 from J; bases not matched to a gene: 13. Germline V gene lookup returns CDR1 LNHNV and CDR2 YYDKDF (reference sequence). This CDR3 has 16 amino acids. The CDR3 sequence is CATSSRRVKAGHEQYF. CDR3 coding DNA: TGTGCCACCAGCAGCCGCAGGGTTAAAGCGGGGCACGAGCAGTACTTC. Combining the CDR3 with reference TRBV15 and TRBJ2-7 gives the whole variable domain DAMVIQNPRYQVTQFGKPVTLSCSQTLNHNVMYWYQQKSSQAPKLLFHYYDKDFNNEADTPDNFQSRRPNTSFCFLDIRSPGLGDTAMYLCATSSRRVKAGHEQYFGPGTRLTVT.

This clone was picked up one time. The V and J genes are TRBV10-3 and TRBJ2-7; 8 nucleotides line up with TRBD1. Germline loops: CDR1 ENHRY, CDR2 SYGVKD. V lost 6 bases and J lost 6; bases outside the gene matches: 10. The CDR3 extends over 14 amino acids. The CDR3 loop is CAIRGTGQESEQYF. CDR3 DNA sequence: TGTGCCATCAGGGGGACGGGACAGGAAAGCGAGCAGTACTTC.

The rearrangement joins TRBV6-1 to TRBJ2-3, with 10 bases identical to TRBD1. The CDR3 is 13 residues long. Germline-derived CDR1 and CDR2 are MNHNS and SASEGT. The junction had 4 bases not matched to a gene; V was cut back by 0 bases and J by 13 bases. The CDR3: CASSEAGGTGEYF. The CDR3 coding sequence is TGTGCCAGCAGTGAAGCCGGTGGGACAGGGGAGTATTTT.

This chain links TRBV4-3 with TRBJ2-1; 7 bases are a match to TRBD2. The CDR3 has 17 residues. CDR1 LGHNA and CDR2 YSLEER come from the germline V gene. V shed 1 base and J 6 bases; nucleotides not matched to a gene: 12. DNA of the CDR3: TGCGCCAGCAGCCAAGGGGTTAAGGTAGCGGGCCCCAATGAGCAGTTCTTC. It translates to CASSQGVKVAGPNEQFF.

Details on this clone: This sample also contains other DNA sequences that code for the same CDR3. The V gene is TRBV11-2, the J gene TRBJ1-1; no reliable D call. CDR3 length equals 12 residues. Germline V lookup: CDR1 SGHAT, CDR2 FQNNGV. Trimming cost V 3 bases and J 8 bases, with 10 bases left between them. The CDR3 bases are TGTGCCAGCAGCTTCCGGACGGCCGAAGCTTTCTTT. Translation: CASSFRTAEAFF.

The rearrangement joins TRBV10-3 to TRBJ1-1; D perhaps matches TRBD1 (6 bases). V lost 4 bases and J 3 bases, leaving 18 bases between the germline ends. The CDR3 is 16 residues long. The V gene's germline CDR1 is ENHRY and CDR2 SYGVKD. CDR3 nucleotides: TGTGCCATCAGTGCTCACCCCGGACAGTATGACACTGAAGCTTTCTTT. This codes for CAISAHPGQYDTEAFF.

V and J are TRBV9 and TRBJ1-5; D gene ambiguous. The V end was cut by 0 bases, the J end by 5 bases, with 9 bases between. Germline V gene data show CDR1 as SGDLS and CDR2 as YYNGEE. There are 14 residues in the CDR3. CDR3 loop: CASSVEVKDQPQHF. The CDR3 bases are TGTGCCAGCAGCGTAGAGGTAAAGGATCAGCCCCAGCATTTT.

This chain joins TRBV7-9 and TRBJ2-1, with D perhaps TRBD2 (5 bases). Germline V gene data show CDR1 as SEHNR and CDR2 as FQNEAQ (reference sequence). Deletions cut 1 base from V and 7 bases from J, with 14 bases between. The length of the CDR3 is 15 residues. As DNA, the CDR3 is TGTGCCAGCAGCTTAGAGGTGGGCCGGGGAAATGAGCAGTTCTTC. Translating it yields CASSLEVGRGNEQFF.

V is TRBV6-5 and J is TRBJ1-6; no reliable D call. Trimming took off 5 bases at V and 8 bases at J, with 13 bases between the two ends. This CDR3 contains 14 residues. Germline CDR1 MNHEY, CDR2 SVGAGI. CDR3 sequence reads: CASSKPHRDSPLHF. As DNA, the CDR3 is TGTGCCAGCAGTAAACCTCATCGGGATTCACCCCTCCACTTT.

This rearrangement joins TRBV5-1 to TRBJ2-5; perhaps TRBD2 as D (6 bases). Between the trimmed V and J ends, which lost 3 bases and 4 bases, there was a span of 16 bases. In germline, CDR1 is SGHRS, CDR2 YFSETQ. This CDR3 is 15 amino acids long. The CDR3 region is CASSSAGSGAETQYF. The CDR3 DNA follows: TGCGCCAGCAGCTCCGCCGGGAGTGGTGCAGAGACCCAGTACTTC.

The chain recombines TRBV5-4 with TRBJ2-5, with TRBD2 matching over 11 bases. This CDR3 contains 16 residues. Unmatched junction bases numbered 2, after V lost 1 base and J lost 0 bases. Germline-derived CDR1 and CDR2 are SGHNT and YYREEE (reference sequence). In nucleotides, the CDR3 is TGTGCCAGCAGCTTGAAGGGACTAGCGGACCAAGAGACCCAGTACTTC. Translating it yields CASSLKGLADQETQYF.

Only one count was recorded for this clone. One end of the junction is discordant with germline, which a read error may explain. The chain links TRBV4-1 to TRBJ2-5; 7 nucleotides align to TRBD1. The V gene's germline CDR1 is MGHRA and CDR2 YSYEKL. The CDR3 covers 15 residues. CDR3 DNA: TGCGTCAGCAGCCAGACGACAGGGACCCAAGAGACCCAGTACTTC. It yields the protein CVSSQTTGTQETQYF.

The chain uses TRBV7-2 and TRBJ2-2; 9 bases map to TRBD2. Trimming at V came to 1 base and at J to 5 bases, leaving 8 bases not matched to a gene. The CDR3 is 17 residues long. Germline V gene data show CDR1 as SGHTA and CDR2 as FQGNSA. This chain's CDR3 is CASSLGGAGGQTGELFF. The CDR3 DNA reads TGTGCCAGCAGCTTAGGGGGAGCGGGAGGACAGACCGGGGAGCTGTTTTTT.

The gene calls are TRBV25-1 and TRBJ2-7; D is unresolved. In germline, CDR1 is MGHDK, CDR2 SYGVNS. The CDR3 is 13 amino acids. Between the trimmed V and J ends, which lost 4 bases and 1 base, there was a span of 8 bases. The CDR3 DNA reads TGTGCCAGCAGTGCGGCGGATTCCTACGAGCAGTACTTC. Translated: CASSAADSYEQYF.